The present T cell receptor (beta chain) was sequenced within a study of cytomegalovirus exposure and HLA in healthy donors. General study findings and limits: Based on reports, TCR beta sequences accurately predicted HLA-A and HLA-B alleles for most subjects. Fewer N-insertions (relative to the roughly 660-donor mean) were reportedly seen in an Asian-associated ancestry cluster in a later analysis. It was shown in a later analysis that HLA-associated TCR beta chains were more clonally expanded than other, equally common chains.

The primer mix had 60 Vbeta and 13 Jbeta primers. Sequencing used immunoSEQ multiplex PCR; TCRdb keeps in-frame clones, though not all of them. The table records 150,000 to 200,000 clones, 60% to 80% of them present only once. Germline V gene data show CDR1 as SGDLS and CDR2 as YYNGEE. The CDR3 contains 17 residues. The V end was cut by 0 bases, the J end by 0 bases, with 15 bases between. Turning to this clone: As yet, its antigen is unknown.

The chain links TRBV9 to TRBJ1-1; D perhaps matches TRBD1 (5 bases). This TCR was recovered from a man aged 18 to 29 in good health and CMV-seropositive. Sequences were obtained from PBMCs. CDR3 loop: CASSVGGEGRMNTEAFF. The CDR3 region has the DNA TGTGCCAGCAGCGTAGGAGGGGAGGGCAGGATGAACACTGAAGCTTTCTTT. Full variable domain (remainder filled in from reference TRBV9 and TRBJ1-1): DSGVTQTPKHLITATGQRVTLRCSPRSGDLSVYWYQQSLDQGLQFLIQYYNGEERAKGNILERFSAQQFPDLHSELNLSSLELGDSALYFCASSVGGEGRMNTEAFFGQGTRLTVV.